This TCR beta chain is from a study of T cells after yellow fever vaccination. Study summary: Where fractions had low cell numbers, libraries were prepared from them with the SMART-Seq v4 Ultra Low Input RNA kit.

Germline loops: CDR1 LGHNA, CDR2 YSLEER. Trimming took 1 base from V and 4 from J, leaving 10 bases between them. CDR3 length equals 15 residues. Concerning this clonotype itself: Its target is unknown.

A universal primer site and UMIs were added as TCR cDNA was made by 5'RACE template switching. In TCRdb, the 5' RACE reads were re-called with MiXCR into one record per CDR3 protein. The sample records 450,000 to 550,000 distinct CDR3 sequences, around a fifth being singletons. Study outcomes and limitations: Post-booster repertoires contained most primary-vaccination clones again (about 96% CD4, over 70% CD8). Abundant clonotypes (contaminants from the bulk population) could be present in FACS-sorted repertoires.

The chain has TRBV4-3 and TRBJ1-4; D gene uncertain. Sequencing was performed on PBMCs, taken about 20 days after the first yellow fever vaccination. The TCR originated in a young man who received the YFV17D yellow fever vaccine. CDR3 sequence reads: CASSQGARFNEKLFF. The CDR3 coding sequence is TGCGCCAGCAGCCAAGGTGCCAGGTTTAATGAAAAACTGTTTTTT.